The T cell receptor (beta chain) under discussion was sequenced for a study of cytomegalovirus exposure and HLA in healthy donors. Whole-study results and caveats: Compared with the roughly 670-donor mean, an Asian-associated ancestry cluster reportedly had fewer N-insertions, according to a later analysis. There was a cluster of highly shared sequence variants that was likely a sequencing artifact. The study flagged some 180 TCR beta chains as cytomegalovirus-associated.

Donors had nominal health at sampling but likely had unrecorded immune exposures. PCR was performed using 60 Vbeta and 13 Jbeta primers. Some clones are missing from TCRdb's copy, which holds only in-frame ones; the method was immunoSEQ multiplex PCR. The data hold roughly 100,000 clones, with around 80% observed a single time. Of note for this clone: Antigen unknown.

From germline, CDR1 is GTSNPN and CDR2 SVGIG (reference sequence). CDR3 length: 16 amino acids. After removal of 0 bases from V and 1 base from J, the junction contained 4 bases not matched to a gene. This TCR came from a woman under 30 in good health and CMV-seropositive. Sequencing was carried out using PBMCs. The V call is TRBV30, the J call TRBJ2-5, with 11 bases lining up with TRBD2. The CDR3 reads CAWSVRLAGIQETQYF. For the CDR3, the DNA is TGTGCCTGGAGTGTACGACTAGCGGGAATCCAAGAGACCCAGTACTTC.